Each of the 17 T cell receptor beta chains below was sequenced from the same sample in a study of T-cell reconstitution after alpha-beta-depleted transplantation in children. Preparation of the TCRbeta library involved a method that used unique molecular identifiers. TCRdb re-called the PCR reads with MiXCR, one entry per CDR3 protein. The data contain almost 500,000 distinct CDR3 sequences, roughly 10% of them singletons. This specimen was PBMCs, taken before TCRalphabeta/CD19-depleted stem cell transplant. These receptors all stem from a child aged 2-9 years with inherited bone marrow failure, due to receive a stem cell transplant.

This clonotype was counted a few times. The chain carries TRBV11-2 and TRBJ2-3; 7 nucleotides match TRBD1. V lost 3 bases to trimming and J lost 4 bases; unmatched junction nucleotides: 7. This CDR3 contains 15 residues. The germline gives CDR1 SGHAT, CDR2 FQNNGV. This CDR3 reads CASSFETGRADTQYF. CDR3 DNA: TGTGCCAGCAGCTTTGAGACAGGGCGCGCAGATACGCAGTATTTT.

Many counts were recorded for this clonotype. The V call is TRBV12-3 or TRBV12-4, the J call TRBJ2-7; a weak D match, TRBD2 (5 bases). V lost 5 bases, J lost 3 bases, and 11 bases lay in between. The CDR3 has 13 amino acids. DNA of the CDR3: TGTGCCAGCAGTCCCGGGATGCACTACGAGCAGTACTTC. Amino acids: CASSPGMHYEQYF.

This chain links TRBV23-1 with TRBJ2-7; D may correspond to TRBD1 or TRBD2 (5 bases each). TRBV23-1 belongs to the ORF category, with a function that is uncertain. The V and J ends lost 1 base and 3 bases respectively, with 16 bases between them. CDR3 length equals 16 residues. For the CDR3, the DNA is TGCGCCAGCAGTCAATTCGGGAACTCAGGGCACTACGAGCAGTACTTC. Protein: CASSQFGNSGHYEQYF.

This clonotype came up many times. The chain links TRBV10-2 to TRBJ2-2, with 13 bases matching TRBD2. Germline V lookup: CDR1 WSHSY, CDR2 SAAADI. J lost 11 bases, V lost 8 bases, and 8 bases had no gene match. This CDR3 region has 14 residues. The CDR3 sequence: CASARTSGSPELFF. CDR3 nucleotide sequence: TGCGCCAGCGCCCGGACTAGCGGGAGTCCAGAGCTGTTTTTT.

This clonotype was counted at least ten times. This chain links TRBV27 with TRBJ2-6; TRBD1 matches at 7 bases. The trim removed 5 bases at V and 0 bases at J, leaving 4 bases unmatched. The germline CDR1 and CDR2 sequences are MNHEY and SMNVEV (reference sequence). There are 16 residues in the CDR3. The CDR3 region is CASSPGQLSGANVLTF. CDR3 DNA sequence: TGTGCCAGCAGTCCGGGACAGCTCTCTGGGGCCAACGTCCTGACTTTC.

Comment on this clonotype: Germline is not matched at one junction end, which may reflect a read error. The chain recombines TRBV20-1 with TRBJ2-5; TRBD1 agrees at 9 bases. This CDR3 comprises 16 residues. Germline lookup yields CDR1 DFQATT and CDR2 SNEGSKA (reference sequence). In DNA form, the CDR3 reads TGCTGTGCCCTACTGTGGGGACAGGGACCCCAAGGAGTCCAGTACTTC. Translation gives CCALLWGQGPQGVQYF.

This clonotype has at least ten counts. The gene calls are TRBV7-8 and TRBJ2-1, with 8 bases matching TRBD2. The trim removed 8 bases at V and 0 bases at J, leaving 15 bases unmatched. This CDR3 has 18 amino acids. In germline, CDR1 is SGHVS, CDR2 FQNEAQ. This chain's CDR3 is CASSARSLSGNSYNEQFF. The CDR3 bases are TGTGCCAGCTCCGCCAGGTCCCTTAGCGGGAACTCCTACAATGAGCAGTTCTTC. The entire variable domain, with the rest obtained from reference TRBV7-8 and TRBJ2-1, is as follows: GAGVSQSPRYKVAKRGQDVALRCDPISGHVSLFWYQQALGQGPEFLTYFQNEAQLDKSGLPSDRFFAERPEGSVSTLKIQRTQQEDSAVYLCASSARSLSGNSYNEQFFGPGTRLTVL.

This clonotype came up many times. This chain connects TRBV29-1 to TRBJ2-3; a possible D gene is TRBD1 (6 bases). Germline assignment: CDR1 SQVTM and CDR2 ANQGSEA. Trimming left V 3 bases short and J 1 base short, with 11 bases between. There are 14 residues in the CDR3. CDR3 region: CSVDGRTGTDTQYF. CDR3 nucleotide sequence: TGCAGCGTTGACGGCAGGACAGGCACAGATACGCAGTATTTT.

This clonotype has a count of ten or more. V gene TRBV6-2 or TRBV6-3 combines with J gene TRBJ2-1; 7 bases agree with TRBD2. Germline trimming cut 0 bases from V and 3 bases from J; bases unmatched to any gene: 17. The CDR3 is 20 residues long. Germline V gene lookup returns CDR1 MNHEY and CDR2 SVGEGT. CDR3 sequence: CASSYSVGLAEKTFYNEQFF. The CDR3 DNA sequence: TGTGCCAGCAGTTACTCGGTAGGGCTAGCGGAGAAGACCTTCTACAATGAGCAGTTCTTC.

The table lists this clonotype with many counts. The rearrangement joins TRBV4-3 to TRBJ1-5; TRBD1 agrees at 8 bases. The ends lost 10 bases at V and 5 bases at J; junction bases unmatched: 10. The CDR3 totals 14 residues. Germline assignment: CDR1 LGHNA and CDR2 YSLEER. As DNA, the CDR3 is TGCGCCACAATTATGGACAGGGACTATCAGCCCCAGCATTTT. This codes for CATIMDRDYQPQHF.

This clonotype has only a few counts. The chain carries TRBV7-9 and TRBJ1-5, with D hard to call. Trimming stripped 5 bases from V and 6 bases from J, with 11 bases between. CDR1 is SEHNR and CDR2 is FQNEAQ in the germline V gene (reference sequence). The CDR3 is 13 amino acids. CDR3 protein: CASSEWGGQPQHF. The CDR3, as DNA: TGTGCCAGCAGCGAGTGGGGAGGTCAGCCCCAGCATTTT.

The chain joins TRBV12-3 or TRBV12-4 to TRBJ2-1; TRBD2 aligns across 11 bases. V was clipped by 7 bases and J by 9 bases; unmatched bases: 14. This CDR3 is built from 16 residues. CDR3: CASKASGLAEWGEQFF. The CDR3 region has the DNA TGTGCCAGCAAGGCCTCGGGACTAGCGGAATGGGGTGAGCAGTTCTTC.

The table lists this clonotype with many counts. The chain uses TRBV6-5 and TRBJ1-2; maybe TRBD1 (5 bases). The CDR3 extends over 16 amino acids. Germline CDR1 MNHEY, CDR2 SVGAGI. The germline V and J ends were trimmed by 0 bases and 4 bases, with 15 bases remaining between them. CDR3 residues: CASSYSLEGPAYGYTF. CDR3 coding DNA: TGTGCCAGCAGTTACTCCCTCGAGGGACCGGCCTATGGCTACACCTTC.

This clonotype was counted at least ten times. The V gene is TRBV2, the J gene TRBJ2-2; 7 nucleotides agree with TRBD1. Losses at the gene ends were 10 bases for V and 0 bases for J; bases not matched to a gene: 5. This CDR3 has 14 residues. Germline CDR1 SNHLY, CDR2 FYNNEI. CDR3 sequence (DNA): TGTGCCACACAGACAGGGTCGAACACCGGGGAGCTGTTTTTT. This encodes CATQTGSNTGELFF.

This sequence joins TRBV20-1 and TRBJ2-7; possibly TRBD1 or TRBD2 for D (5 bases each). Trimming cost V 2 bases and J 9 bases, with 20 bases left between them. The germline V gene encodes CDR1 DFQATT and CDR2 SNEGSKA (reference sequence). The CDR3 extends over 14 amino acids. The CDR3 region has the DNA TGCAGTGCTAGACTACCCGGGGCCCAGGTAGGGCAGTACTTC. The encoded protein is CSARLPGAQVGQYF.

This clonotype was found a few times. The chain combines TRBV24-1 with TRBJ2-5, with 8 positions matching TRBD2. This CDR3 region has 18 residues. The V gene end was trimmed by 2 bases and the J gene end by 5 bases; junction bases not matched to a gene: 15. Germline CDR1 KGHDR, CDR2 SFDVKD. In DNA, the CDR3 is TGTGCCACCAGTGATTCCCGGGGCCGGGGGGGCGATAAGGAGACCCAGTACTTC. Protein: CATSDSRGRGGDKETQYF.

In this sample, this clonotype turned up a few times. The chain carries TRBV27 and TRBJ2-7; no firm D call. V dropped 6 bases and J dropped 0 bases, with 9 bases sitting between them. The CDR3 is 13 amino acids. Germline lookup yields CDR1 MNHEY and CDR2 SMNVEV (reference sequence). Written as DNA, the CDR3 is TGTGCCAGCAGCGACCGATACTCCTACGAGCAGTACTTC. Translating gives CASSDRYSYEQYF.